The 14 T cell receptor beta chains below all came from one sample that was sequenced in a study of T cells in Graves' hyperthyroidism and ophthalmopathy. TCR beta CDR3 region amplification was performed from RNA transcripts. First-round RT-PCR of the TCR CDR3 relied on the HTBI primer set. TCRdb processed the multiplex PCR reads anew with MiXCR; each CDR3 protein has one entry. The sample includes about 480,000 distinct CDR3 sequences, roughly 14% of them seen just once. The sequencing input was blood. The receptors come from a woman under 30 with Graves' hyperthyroidism.

The table lists this clonotype with a few counts. The chain links TRBV4-2 to TRBJ2-5; D is tentatively TRBD1 or TRBD2 (5 bases each). Germline lookup yields CDR1 LGHNA and CDR2 YNFKEQ. V gave up 0 bases and J gave up 5 bases, with 13 bases separating them. CDR3 size: 15 residues. The CDR3 protein is CASSQDHGREETQYF. In DNA, the CDR3 is TGTGCCAGCAGCCAAGACCACGGCAGGGAGGAGACCCAGTACTTC.

In this sample, this clonotype turned up many times. The chain combines TRBV12-3 or TRBV12-4 with TRBJ2-3, with 10 bases that match TRBD2. This CDR3 is built from 14 residues. The V and J ends lost 6 bases and 6 bases, in that order; junction bases with no gene match: 6. The CDR3 DNA follows: TGTGCCAGCAGGCTAGCGGGAGCGCCTGATACGCAGTATTTT. Residues: CASRLAGAPDTQYF.

This clonotype has at least ten counts. The chain combines TRBV7-2 with TRBJ2-7; D gene unclear. V was shortened by 5 bases and J by 2 bases, with 4 bases between the two germline ends. Germline CDR1 and CDR2: SGHTA and FQGNSA. This CDR3 spans 11 amino acids. The CDR3 nucleotides are TGTGCCAGCAGCGCCGCCTACGAGCAGTACTTC. It is translated as CASSAAYEQYF.

This clonotype was seen ten or more times. The genes are TRBV12-3 or TRBV12-4 and TRBJ1-5, with 11 nucleotides matching TRBD1. V was clipped by 3 bases and J by 14 bases; unmatched bases: 9. CDR3 length: 14 residues. CDR3 loop: CASSLGGQGEGKHF. CDR3 sequence (DNA): TGTGCCAGCAGTTTGGGGGGACAGGGGGAGGGTAAGCATTTT.

This clonotype showed up many times. V is TRBV20-1 and J is TRBJ1-6; weak D call: TRBD1 (6 bases). The CDR3 length is 14 residues. The V gene's germline CDR1 is DFQATT and CDR2 SNEGSKA (reference sequence). Trimming left V 3 bases short and J 9 bases short, with 15 bases between. The chain's CDR3 is CSASTGMERSPLHF. CDR3 in DNA: TGCAGTGCTAGTACAGGGATGGAGCGTTCACCCCTCCACTTT.

This clonotype appeared many times. In nucleotides, the CDR3 is TGTGCCAGTACGGAGACCGAAGAGGAAAAACTGTTTTTT. Translating it yields CASTETEEEKLFF. The chain is built from TRBV12-3 or TRBV12-4 and TRBJ1-4; D gene unclear. The CDR3 runs 13 residues. Trimming removed 9 bases from V and 8 bases from J, with 16 bases in between.

This clonotype occurred many times. The chain combines TRBV30 with TRBJ1-1; weak D call: TRBD1 (5 bases). The CDR3 sequence is 13 residues long. CDR1 and CDR2 from the germline V gene are GTSNPN and SVGIG (reference sequence). Between the trimmed V and J ends, which lost 1 base and 4 bases, there was a span of 10 bases. The CDR3 here is CAWSGTGGTEAFF. CDR3 in DNA: TGTGCCTGGAGTGGGACTGGGGGCACTGAAGCTTTCTTT.

This clonotype was seen ten or more times. This chain links TRBV6-1 with TRBJ1-1; D unresolved. The CDR3 length is 15 residues. Trimming removed 5 bases from V and 6 bases from J, with 19 bases in between. CDR1 MNHNS and CDR2 SASEGT come from the germline V gene. CDR3 DNA sequence: TGTGCCAGCAGTTTCAGTACCTGGGGTACCCCTGAAGCTTTCTTT. Translating gives CASSFSTWGTPEAFF.

This clonotype has ten or more counts. The genes are TRBV7-2 and TRBJ2-3; 13 nucleotides line up with TRBD2. The CDR3 has 16 residues. CDR1 is SGHTA, CDR2 FQGNSA, per germline. The V segment lost 5 bases and the J segment 6 bases; nucleotides outside the gene matches: 8. The CDR3 region has the DNA TGTGCCAGCAGCCCCAGGACTAGCGGGAGTATGGATACGCAGTATTTT. It codes for CASSPRTSGSMDTQYF.

This clonotype has a count of ten or more. The chain uses TRBV19 and TRBJ1-1; D uncertain. CDR3 size: 13 residues. Trimming shortened V by 7 bases and J by 4 bases, and 13 bases separated the two germline ends. Germline-derived CDR1 and CDR2 are LNHDA and SQIVND (reference sequence). For the CDR3, the DNA is TGTGCCAGTAAGAGAACGGCCGGCACTGAAGCTTTCTTT. The encoded protein is CASKRTAGTEAFF.

This clonotype has a count of ten or more. The chain couples TRBV12-3 or TRBV12-4 to TRBJ1-3; TRBD1 aligns across 7 bases. V shed 5 bases, J shed 2 bases, and the junction held 9 bases outside the gene matches. This CDR3 spans 16 amino acids. CDR3 DNA sequence: TGTGCCAGCAGTCTTGATACAGGGGACCCTGGAAACACCATATATTTT. Translated: CASSLDTGDPGNTIYF.

This clonotype was picked up a small number of times. The rearrangement links TRBV10-3 to TRBJ1-1; TRBD1 matches at 7 bases. The ends lost 5 bases at V and 2 bases at J; junction bases unmatched: 5. There are 14 residues in the CDR3. Germline values: CDR1 ENHRY, CDR2 SYGVKD. The CDR3 region has the DNA TGTGCCATCAGTAGCGGGACAGAAAACACTGAAGCTTTCTTT. Protein sequence: CAISSGTENTEAFF.

The V call is TRBV30, the J call TRBJ2-3; D is possibly TRBD2 (6 bases). This CDR3 spans 14 amino acids. Trimming cost V 3 bases and J 2 bases, with 12 bases left between them. CDR1 and CDR2 (germline): GTSNPN, SVGIG (reference sequence). This CDR3 is CAWRVRDSTDTQYF. The DNA for the CDR3 is TGTGCCTGGAGGGTAAGGGACTCCACAGATACGCAGTATTTT. Full variable domain (outside the CDR3, taken from reference TRBV30 and TRBJ2-3): SQTIHQWPATLVQPVGSPLSLECTVEGTSNPNLYWYRQAAGRGLQLLFYSVGIGQISSEVPQNLSASRPQDRQFILSSKKLLLSDSGFYLCAWRVRDSTDTQYFGPGTRLTVL.

This clonotype has at least ten counts. This CDR3 reads CASLTQGSRRPLSGANVLTF. CDR3 coding DNA: TGTGCCAGCCTTACCCAGGGTAGCAGAAGACCCCTCTCTGGGGCCAACGTCCTGACTTTC. This chain connects TRBV2 to TRBJ2-6, with D maybe TRBD1 (5 bases). This CDR3 region has 20 residues. Germline values: CDR1 SNHLY, CDR2 FYNNEI. Between the trimmed V and J ends, which lost 8 bases and 0 bases, there was a span of 26 bases. The full variable domain, its missing parts supplied by reference TRBV2 and TRBJ2-6, is EPEVTQTPSHQVTQMGQEVILRCVPISNHLYFYWYRQILGQKVEFLVSFYNNEISEKSEIFDDQFSVERPDGSNFTLKIRSTKLEDSAMYFCASLTQGSRRPLSGANVLTFGAGSRLTVL.